Below, one TCR beta chain is given with its context. These data are taken from a study of T cells in Graves' hyperthyroidism and ophthalmopathy. About the research overall: Peripheral blood sampling occurred at initial diagnosis, before any treatment.

Patients counted as stable if ophthalmopathy did not develop within 18 months. The hyperthyroidism patients had all been newly diagnosed, and their disease duration was under 2 months. Their ages ranged from 18 to 65 years. The authors took PBMCs from 10 ml fresh peripheral blood. The V and J ends lost 0 bases and 2 bases, in that order; junction bases with no gene match: 5. The germline V gene has CDR1 SGHRS and CDR2 YFSETQ. This CDR3 is built from 15 residues. Amplification targeted TCR beta CDR3 regions from RNA transcripts. RT-PCR in the first round (using the HTBI primer set) targeted the TCR CDR3. MiXCR was run by TCRdb on the multiplex PCR reads, yielding one entry per CDR3 protein. Here the sample spans 600,000 to 900,000 distinct CDR3 sequences, approximately 16% being singletons.

The clonotype originates from a man younger than 35 with Graves' hyperthyroidism. Sequences were obtained from blood. The V gene is TRBV5-1, the J gene TRBJ2-7; 7 nucleotides match TRBD2. The CDR3 here is CASSLVSGTTYEQYF. The CDR3 coding sequence is TGCGCCAGCAGCTTGGTCAGCGGGACCACCTACGAGCAGTACTTC.